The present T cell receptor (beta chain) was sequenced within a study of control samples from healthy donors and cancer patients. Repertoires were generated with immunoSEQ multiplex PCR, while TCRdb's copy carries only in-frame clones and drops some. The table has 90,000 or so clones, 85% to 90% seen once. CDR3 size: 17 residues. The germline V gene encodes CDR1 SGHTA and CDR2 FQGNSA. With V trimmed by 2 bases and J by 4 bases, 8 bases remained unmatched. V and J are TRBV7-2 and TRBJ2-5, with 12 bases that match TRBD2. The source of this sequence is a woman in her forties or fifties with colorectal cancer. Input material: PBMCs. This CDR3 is CASSLMRLAGGLETQYF. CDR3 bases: TGTGCCAGCAGCTTAATGCGGCTAGCGGGGGGGCTAGAGACCCAGTACTTC.